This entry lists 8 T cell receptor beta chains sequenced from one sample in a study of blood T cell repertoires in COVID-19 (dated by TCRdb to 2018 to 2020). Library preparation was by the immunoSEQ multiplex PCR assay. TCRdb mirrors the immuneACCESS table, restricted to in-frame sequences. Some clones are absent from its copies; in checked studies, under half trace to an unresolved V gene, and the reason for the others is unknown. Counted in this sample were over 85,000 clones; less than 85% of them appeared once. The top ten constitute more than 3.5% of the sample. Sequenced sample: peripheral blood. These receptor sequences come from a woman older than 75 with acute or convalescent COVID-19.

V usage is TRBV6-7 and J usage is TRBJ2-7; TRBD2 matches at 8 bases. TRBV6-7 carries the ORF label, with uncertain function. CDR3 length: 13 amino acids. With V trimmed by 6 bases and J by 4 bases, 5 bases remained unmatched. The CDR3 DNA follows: TGTGCCAGCAGCCCCGGGACTAGATACGAGCAGTACTTC. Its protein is CASSPGTRYEQYF.

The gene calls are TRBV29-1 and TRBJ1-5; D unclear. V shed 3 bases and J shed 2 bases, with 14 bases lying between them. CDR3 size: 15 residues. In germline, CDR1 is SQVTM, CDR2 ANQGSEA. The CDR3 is CSVDRPGYRNQPQHF. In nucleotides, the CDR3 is TGCAGCGTTGATCGACCCGGGTACCGCAATCAGCCCCAGCATTTT.

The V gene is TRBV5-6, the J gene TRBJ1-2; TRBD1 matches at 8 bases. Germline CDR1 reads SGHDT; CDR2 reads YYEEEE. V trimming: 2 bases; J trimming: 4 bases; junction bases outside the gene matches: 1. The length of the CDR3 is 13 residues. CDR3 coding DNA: TGTGCCAGCAGCTTAGGGACAGGCTATGGCTACACCTTC. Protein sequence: CASSLGTGYGYTF.

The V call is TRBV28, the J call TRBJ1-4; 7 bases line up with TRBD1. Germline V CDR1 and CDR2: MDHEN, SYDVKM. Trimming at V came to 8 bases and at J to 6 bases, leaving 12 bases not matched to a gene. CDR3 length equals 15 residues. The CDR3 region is CASGQTGSVDEKLFF. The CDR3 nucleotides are TGTGCCAGCGGCCAGACAGGGTCGGTAGATGAAAAACTGTTTTTT.

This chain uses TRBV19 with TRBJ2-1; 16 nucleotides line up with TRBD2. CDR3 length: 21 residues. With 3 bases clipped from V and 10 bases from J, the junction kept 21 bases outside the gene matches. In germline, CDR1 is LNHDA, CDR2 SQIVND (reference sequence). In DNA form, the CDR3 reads TGTGCCAGTAGTATCATGCCGGGACTAGCGGGAGGGCCGATCCTTGGGGACGAGCAGTTCTTC. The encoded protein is CASSIMPGLAGGPILGDEQFF.

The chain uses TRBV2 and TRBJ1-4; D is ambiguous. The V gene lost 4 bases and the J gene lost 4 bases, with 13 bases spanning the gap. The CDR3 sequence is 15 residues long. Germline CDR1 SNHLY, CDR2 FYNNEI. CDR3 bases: TGTGCCAGCAGTGGGTCGGACGGGAATAATGAAAAACTGTTTTTT. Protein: CASSGSDGNNEKLFF.

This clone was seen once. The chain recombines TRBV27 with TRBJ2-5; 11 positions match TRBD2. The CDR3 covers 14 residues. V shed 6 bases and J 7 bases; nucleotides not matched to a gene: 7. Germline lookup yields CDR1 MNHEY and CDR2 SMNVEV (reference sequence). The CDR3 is CASRATSGTTTQYF. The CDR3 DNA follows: TGTGCCAGCAGAGCGACTAGCGGGACCACGACCCAGTACTTC.

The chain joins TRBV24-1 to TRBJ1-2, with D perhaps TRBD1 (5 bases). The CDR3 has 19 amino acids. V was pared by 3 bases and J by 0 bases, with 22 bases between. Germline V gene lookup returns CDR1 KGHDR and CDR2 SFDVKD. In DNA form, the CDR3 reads TGTGCCACCAGTGATCCGGGCGGGGGGGGAAGTGAAGCTAACTATGGCTACACCTTC. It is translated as CATSDPGGGGSEANYGYTF.